This T cell receptor beta chain came from a study of cytomegalovirus exposure and HLA in healthy donors. Study conclusions and caveats: The classifier reportedly diagnosed cytomegalovirus status with high specificity and sensitivity. Of the V segments, some could not be distinguished, including TRBV6-2 and TRBV6-3, and were excluded. With further analysis later on, most CMV-associated TCR beta chains appeared HLA-restricted. TCR beta chains numbering some 160 were designated cytomegalovirus-associated.

Both 60 Vbeta primers and 13 Jbeta primers went into the PCR. The assay was immunoSEQ multiplex PCR, and TCRdb's table has in-frame clones only and misses some. This repertoire includes about 130,000 clones. Note on this clone: Its specificity is unknown.

CDR1 is LGHNT, CDR2 FRNRAP, per germline. The germline V and J ends were trimmed by 0 bases and 4 bases, with 19 bases remaining between them. This CDR3 has 19 amino acids. This sequence originates from a man aged 18 to 29 in good health and CMV-seronegative. The sequenced sample was PBMCs. This rearrangement joins TRBV12-5 to TRBJ2-6; D might be TRBD1 (5 bases). The CDR3 reads CASGLVNRGGAAGANVLTF. The CDR3 region has the DNA TGTGCTAGTGGTTTGGTAAATAGGGGCGGCGCCGCGGGGGCCAACGTCCTGACTTTC.